Presented here are 18 T cell receptor beta chains from one specimen sequenced in a study of CD8 T cells in Susac syndrome. The authors reverse transcribed roughly 0.5 to 1 ug RNA with random hexamers. TCRdb recomputed calls from the immunoSEQ multiplex PCR reads with MiXCR, one row per CDR3 protein. The repertoire holds 150,000 to 190,000 distinct CDR3 sequences, with around 95% as singletons. The sequenced sample was CD8+ T cells from PBMCs. The receptors were gathered from a human donor with multiple sclerosis.

The chain is built from TRBV2 and TRBJ2-3, with D possibly being TRBD1 or TRBD2 (5 bases each). Trimming took off 7 bases at V and 2 bases at J, with 19 bases between the two ends. The CDR3 is 16 residues long. Germline CDR1 is SNHLY and CDR2 is FYNNEI. The CDR3 region is CASKLHPGRVTDTQYF. The CDR3 nucleotides are TGTGCCAGCAAGCTCCACCCGGGGCGCGTCACAGATACGCAGTATTTT.

This clonotype has just a few counts. The J gene is TRBJ1-2, the V gene TRBV20-1; D remains ambiguous. The V end was cut by 0 bases, the J end by 4 bases, with 3 bases between. CDR3 length equals 11 residues. CDR1 is DFQATT and CDR2 is SNEGSKA in the germline V gene (reference sequence). The CDR3 sequence: CSARDIYGYTF. The CDR3 DNA reads as TGCAGTGCTAGAGATATCTATGGCTACACCTTC.

The chain uses TRBV19 and TRBJ2-1, with TRBD1 matching 11 bases. Germline V gene data show CDR1 as LNHDA and CDR2 as SQIVND (reference sequence). The CDR3 is 15 residues long. The V and J ends lost 6 bases and 6 bases, in that order; junction bases with no gene match: 7. The DNA for the CDR3 is TGTGCCAGTAGAGGATCCGGGACAGGGGGCAATGAGCAGTTCTTC. Translated: CASRGSGTGGNEQFF.

The chain employs TRBV4-1 and TRBJ2-1; perhaps TRBD2 as D (7 bases). Trimming removed 0 bases from V and 6 bases from J, with 15 bases in between. Germline V gene data show CDR1 as MGHRA and CDR2 as YSYEKL. The CDR3 loop spans 16 amino acids. The CDR3 sequence is CASSQDRGGAVNEQFF. For the CDR3, the DNA is TGCGCCAGCAGCCAAGATCGTGGGGGGGCGGTCAATGAGCAGTTCTTC.

The J gene is TRBJ2-1, the V gene TRBV30; 7 bases match TRBD1. This CDR3 is 15 amino acids long. J lost 8 bases, V lost 2 bases, and 12 bases had no gene match. Germline V gene data show CDR1 as GTSNPN and CDR2 as SVGIG (reference sequence). The CDR3 region is CAWSIGQAAWDEQFF. The CDR3 coding sequence is TGTGCCTGGAGTATCGGACAGGCAGCATGGGATGAGCAGTTCTTC. The variable domain in full, with the rest retrieved from reference TRBV30 and TRBJ2-1, is SQTIHQWPATLVQPVGSPLSLECTVEGTSNPNLYWYRQAAGRGLQLLFYSVGIGQISSEVPQNLSASRPQDRQFILSSKKLLLSDSGFYLCAWSIGQAAWDEQFFGPGTRLTVL.

The chain is built from TRBV15 and TRBJ2-1, with TRBD2 identical over 11 bases. The J segment lost 7 bases and the V segment lost 0 bases, leaving 8 bases of the junction unmatched. The germline V gene has CDR1 LNHNV and CDR2 YYDKDF (reference sequence). The CDR3 runs 17 residues. The CDR3 coding sequence is TGTGCCACCAGCAGAGATCATGCGGGACTAGCGGTGAATGAGCAGTTCTTC. It specifies CATSRDHAGLAVNEQFF.

The chain is built from TRBV20-1 and TRBJ2-1; D remains ambiguous. The germline gives CDR1 DFQATT, CDR2 SNEGSKA (reference sequence). V was clipped by 7 bases and J by 0 bases, with 10 bases between them. The CDR3 runs to 13 residues. The CDR3 spells CSGSESSYNEQFF. The CDR3 coding sequence is TGCAGTGGTTCGGAGAGCTCCTACAATGAGCAGTTCTTC.

V is TRBV29-1 and J is TRBJ1-2; 7 nucleotides line up with TRBD1. The CDR3 totals 12 residues. The J segment lost 5 bases and the V segment lost 2 bases, leaving 2 bases of the junction unmatched. Germline CDR1 is SQVTM and CDR2 is ANQGSEA. CDR3 residues: CSVEQGVYGYTF. DNA of the CDR3: TGCAGCGTTGAACAGGGGGTATATGGCTACACCTTC.

The CDR3 sequence: CSASGGPNSNYGYTF. The CDR3 DNA sequence: TGCAGTGCTAGCGGGGGCCCCAACTCGAACTATGGCTACACCTTC. J is TRBJ1-2 and V is TRBV20-1, with D possibly matching TRBD1 (6 bases). V shed 3 bases and J shed 2 bases, with 16 bases lying between them. From germline, CDR1 is DFQATT and CDR2 SNEGSKA (reference sequence). The CDR3 runs to 15 residues.

CDR3 protein: CATSRGQGRNTEAFF. The DNA of the CDR3 is TGTGCCACCAGCAGAGGACAGGGGCGGAACACTGAAGCTTTCTTT. J is TRBJ1-1 and V is TRBV15, with 8 bases lining up with TRBD1. The J segment lost 1 base and the V segment lost 1 base, leaving 2 bases of the junction unmatched. The germline V gene has CDR1 LNHNV and CDR2 YYDKDF (reference sequence). CDR3 length: 15 residues. Looking up the rest from reference TRBV15 and TRBJ1-1 gives the full variable domain: DAMVIQNPRYQVTQFGKPVTLSCSQTLNHNVMYWYQQKSSQAPKLLFHYYDKDFNNEADTPDNFQSRRPNTSFCFLDIRSPGLGDTAMYLCATSRGQGRNTEAFFGQGTRLTVV.

The chain has TRBV27 and TRBJ2-7, with unresolved D. Per germline, CDR1 MNHEY and CDR2 SMNVEV (reference sequence). V shed 8 bases and J shed 1 base, with 6 bases lying between them. This CDR3 is built from 11 residues. CDR3 nucleotides: TGTGCCAGCGTTAATTCCTACGAGCAGTACGTC. This encodes CASVNSYEQYV.

The chain is built from TRBV29-1 and TRBJ2-1, with TRBD2 matching 11 bases. V was pared by 3 bases and J by 7 bases, with 11 bases of the junction left unmatched. This CDR3 comprises 16 residues. Germline CDR1 SQVTM, CDR2 ANQGSEA. This CDR3 is CSVDASGGLLGNEQFF. The CDR3 coding sequence is TGCAGCGTTGACGCTAGCGGGGGGCTCCTAGGGAATGAGCAGTTCTTC.

The V call is TRBV5-6, the J call TRBJ2-1; D remains unclear. CDR1 is SGHDT, CDR2 YYEEEE, per germline. The CDR3 has 11 amino acids. The V end was cut by 2 bases, the J end by 10 bases, with 7 bases between. Written as DNA, the CDR3 is TGTGCCAGCAGCTTTGATGGCGAGCAGTTCTTC. Protein: CASSFDGEQFF.

The chain combines TRBV5-4 with TRBJ2-7; no clear D. This CDR3 contains 12 residues. Germline CDR1 reads SGHNT; CDR2 reads YYREEE (reference sequence). V was clipped by 4 bases and J by 4 bases, with 9 bases between them. In DNA, the CDR3 is TGTGCCAGCAGCCGCGACCGGTACGAGCAGTACTTC. It encodes CASSRDRYEQYF.

The chain is built from TRBV7-2 and TRBJ2-7, with D uncertain. This CDR3 spans 13 amino acids. The V gene's germline CDR1 is SGHTA and CDR2 FQGNSA. Trimming cost V 5 bases and J 3 bases, with 11 bases left between them. The CDR3 is CASSAESGYEQYV. In nucleotides, the CDR3 is TGTGCCAGCAGCGCGGAGTCAGGCTACGAGCAGTACGTC.

The rearrangement joins TRBV9 to TRBJ1-2, with a tentative D call TRBD1 (6 bases). This CDR3 has 15 residues. V lost 0 bases to trimming and J lost 2 bases, with 11 bases between them. The germline V gene encodes CDR1 SGDLS and CDR2 YYNGEE. The CDR3, as DNA: TGTGCCAGCAGCGTAGGAAACAGGGAAAACTATGGCTACACCTTC. It translates to CASSVGNRENYGYTF.

This clonotype came up a few times. The CDR3 here is CASSVGARETQYF. CDR3 in DNA: TGTGCCAGCAGTGTGGGGGCCCGGGAGACCCAGTACTTC. The chain employs TRBV7-9 and TRBJ2-5, with D tentatively TRBD1 (6 bases). Between the trimmed V and J ends, which lost 6 bases and 5 bases, there was a span of 13 bases. From germline, CDR1 is SEHNR and CDR2 FQNEAQ (reference sequence). CDR3 length equals 13 residues.

The chain has TRBV20-1 and TRBJ1-2; no firm D call. Germline V gives CDR1 DFQATT, CDR2 SNEGSKA (reference sequence). Between the trimmed V and J ends, which lost 0 bases and 2 bases, there was a span of 16 bases. The CDR3 contains 16 residues. CDR3: CSARDLEAGPNYGYTF. The CDR3 DNA follows: TGCAGTGCTAGAGATTTGGAGGCAGGTCCAAACTATGGCTACACCTTC.